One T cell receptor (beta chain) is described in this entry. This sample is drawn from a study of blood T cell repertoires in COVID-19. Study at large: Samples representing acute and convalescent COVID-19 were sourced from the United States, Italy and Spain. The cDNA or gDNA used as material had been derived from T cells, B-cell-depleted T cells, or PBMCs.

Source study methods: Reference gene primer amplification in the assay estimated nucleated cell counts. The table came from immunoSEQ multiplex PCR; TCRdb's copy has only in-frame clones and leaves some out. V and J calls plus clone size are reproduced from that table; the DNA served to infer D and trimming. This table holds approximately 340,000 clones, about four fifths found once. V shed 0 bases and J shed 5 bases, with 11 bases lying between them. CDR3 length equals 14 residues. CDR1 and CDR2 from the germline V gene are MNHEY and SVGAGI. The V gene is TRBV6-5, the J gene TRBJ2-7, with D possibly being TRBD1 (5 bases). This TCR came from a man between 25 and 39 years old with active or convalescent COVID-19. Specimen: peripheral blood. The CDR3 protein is CASSYSAGFNEQYF. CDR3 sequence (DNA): TGTGCCAGCAGTTACTCGGCAGGGTTCAACGAGCAGTACTTC.